This T cell receptor (beta chain) was observed in a study of T cells in Graves' hyperthyroidism and ophthalmopathy. This clonotype was recorded only once. PBMCs were derived from roughly 9.6 ml fresh peripheral blood. Authors of the study amplified TCR beta CDR3 regions from RNA transcripts. First-round RT-PCR of the TCR CDR3 relied on the HTBI primer set. TCRdb used MiXCR to reprocess the multiplex PCR reads, holding one entry per CDR3 protein. Of under 350,000 distinct CDR3 sequences in the sample, 21% were seen once. V shed 5 bases and J shed 9 bases, with 11 bases lying between them. This CDR3 comprises 11 residues. Per the germline V gene, CDR1 is DFQATT and CDR2 is SNEGSKA (reference sequence).

The chain employs TRBV20-1 and TRBJ2-1; D is undetermined. The receptor comes from a woman aged 45-65 years with Graves' hyperthyroidism. The sample comprised blood. CDR3 nucleotides: TGCAGTGCTGGTCGGTGGGTTGAGCAGTTCTTC. This encodes CSAGRWVEQFF.